This T cell receptor (beta chain) was documented in a study of regulatory T cells in long-lasting Graves disease. Study overall: Graves' patients diagnosed newly had used antithyroid drugs under 3 months.

Time point meaning: newly diagnosed GD, antithyroid drugs for less than 3 months. Preparation of the TCR library used RNA extracted from PBMCs. The junction had 8 bases not matched to a gene; V was cut back by 1 base and J by 4 bases. The V gene's germline CDR1 is LGHDT and CDR2 YNNKEL (reference sequence). This CDR3 has 16 amino acids. This clonotype was observed many times. Libraries of TCR beta came from iRepertoire HTBI primers plus Arm-PCR of CDR3 regions. TCRdb re-called the multiplex PCR reads through MiXCR, storing one row per CDR3 protein. Counted here are 350,000 to 500,000 distinct CDR3 sequences, about 16% occurring once; the ten biggest clones make up about 10%. This same sample was also part of a study on T cells in Graves' hyperthyroidism and ophthalmopathy.

The sequence derives from a woman in her twenties or thirties with Graves disease. The sequencing used peripheral blood mononuclear cells (PBMCs), collected at new diagnosis, from a patient treated with antithyroid drugs. The V gene is TRBV3-1, the J gene TRBJ2-3; 7 bases map to TRBD2. CDR3 DNA sequence: TGTGCCAGCAGCCAAGGACGACTAGCCTGGTCAGATACGCAGTATTTT. Translating it yields CASSQGRLAWSDTQYF.